The present entry profiles one T cell receptor beta chain with its context. Antigen: not known. This record belongs to a study of regulatory T cells in long-lasting Graves disease. HTBI primers from iRepertoire and Arm-PCR of CDR3 regions yielded the TCR beta libraries. Using its own MiXCR run on the multiplex PCR reads, TCRdb lists one record per CDR3 protein. The repertoire consists of 420,000 or so distinct CDR3 sequences, with roughly 15% occurring once and the leading ten covering 23%. Findings and limits, study-wide: Only a small sample size was used, which may have cut accuracy.

Time point meaning: newly diagnosed GD, antithyroid drugs for less than 3 months. PBMCs were the source of the RNA used for TCR sequencing. The length of the CDR3 is 14 residues. Germline assignment: CDR1 MNHNS and CDR2 SASEGT. V lost 6 bases to trimming and J lost 5 bases; unmatched junction nucleotides: 7. This sample was shared with a second study, whose subject was T cells in Graves' hyperthyroidism and ophthalmopathy.

The receptor comes from a woman under 30 with Graves disease. Sequenced material: peripheral blood mononuclear cells (PBMCs), taken at new diagnosis, from a patient treated with antithyroid drugs. The V and J genes are TRBV6-1 and TRBJ2-1; 7 bases align to TRBD2. The CDR3 bases are TGTGCCAGCAGCGGTTTGGGAGGGGACAATGAGCAGTTCTTC. It is translated as CASSGLGGDNEQFF.